The 13 T cell receptor beta chains in this list originate from one sample, sequenced in a study of control samples from healthy donors and cancer patients. Measured with immunoSEQ multiplex PCR; TCRdb has only the in-frame clones, and not every one. The table shows about 120,000 clones, with 90% to 95% occurring only once. The sample consisted of blood. These receptors were collected from a woman in her late teens or twenties in good health.

The gene calls are TRBV18 and TRBJ2-7; D perhaps matches TRBD1 (6 bases). There are 16 residues in the CDR3. Trimming took off 3 bases at V and 8 bases at J, with 23 bases between the two ends. CDR1 and CDR2 from the germline V gene are KGHSH and LQKENI. The CDR3 spells CASSPGVAGARRKQYF. For the CDR3, the DNA is TGTGCCAGCTCACCGGGAGTCGCAGGGGCAAGGAGGAAGCAGTACTTC.

The chain employs TRBV19 and TRBJ1-2; TRBD1 matches at 8 bases. J lost 4 bases, V lost 10 bases, and 5 bases had no gene match. The CDR3 length is 12 residues. Germline values: CDR1 LNHDA, CDR2 SQIVND (reference sequence). CDR3 coding DNA: TGTGCCACGGACAGGGAGGGCTATGGCTACACCTTC. Amino acid sequence: CATDREGYGYTF.

This clone was seen a single time. This chain links TRBV4-3 with TRBJ2-3, with 8 bases identical to TRBD2. The germline gives CDR1 LGHNA, CDR2 YSLEER. Trimming at V came to 0 bases and at J to 1 base, leaving 9 bases not matched to a gene. This CDR3 has 18 residues. CDR3 DNA sequence: TGCGCCAGCAGCCAAGAAATTAGCCTAGCGGGTGGCACAGATACGCAGTATTTT. This translates into CASSQEISLAGGTDTQYF.

The chain uses TRBV24-1 and TRBJ1-6; TRBD1 aligns across 7 bases. CDR1 and CDR2 from the germline V gene are KGHDR and SFDVKD. V lost 11 bases and J lost 7; bases outside the gene matches: 10. This CDR3 region has 14 residues. The CDR3 DNA is TGTGCCATCCAGAGCGGGACAGAAAATTCACCCCTCCACTTT. This gives the protein CAIQSGTENSPLHF.

The sample holds one count of this clone. V and J are TRBV19 and TRBJ2-3; tentatively, D is TRBD2 (5 bases). V gave up 3 bases and J gave up 2 bases, with 18 bases separating them. Germline loops: CDR1 LNHDA, CDR2 SQIVND (reference sequence). The CDR3 runs 17 residues. CDR3 sequence reads: CASSIGGSPSPTDTQYF. The CDR3 DNA reads as TGTGCCAGTAGTATTGGAGGAAGTCCTTCTCCCACAGATACGCAGTATTTT.

This clone appeared once. The gene calls are TRBV12-5 and TRBJ1-1; D is uncertain. The V end lost 6 bases, the J end lost 3 bases, and 14 bases lay between the germline ends. CDR1 and CDR2 (germline): LGHNT, FRNRAP. CDR3 size: 14 residues. CDR3 region: CASGPLDRYTEAFF. DNA for the CDR3: TGTGCTAGTGGCCCCCTCGACCGGTACACTGAAGCTTTCTTT.

This clone was detected a few times. The chain combines TRBV7-9 with TRBJ2-7; D possibly matches TRBD1 or TRBD2 (5 bases each). This CDR3 has 16 residues. Germline V gives CDR1 SEHNR, CDR2 FQNEAQ (reference sequence). The V end lost 4 bases, the J end lost 2 bases, and 18 bases lay between the germline ends. CDR3 amino acids: CASSWWGPRNAYEQYF. For the CDR3, the DNA is TGTGCCAGCAGCTGGTGGGGACCGAGAAACGCCTACGAGCAGTACTTC.

The chain has TRBV28 and TRBJ1-4; D unresolved. The germline CDR1 and CDR2 sequences are MDHEN and SYDVKM. The V and J ends lost 6 bases and 6 bases respectively, with 5 bases between them. CDR3 length: 11 amino acids. The CDR3 is CASSGDEKLFF. The CDR3 bases are TGTGCCAGCAGCGGGGATGAAAAACTGTTTTTT.

The V gene is TRBV6-1, the J gene TRBJ1-4; perhaps TRBD1 as D (6 bases). Trimming shortened V by 6 bases and J by 6 bases, and 14 bases separated the two germline ends. Germline CDR1 MNHNS, CDR2 SASEGT. This CDR3 spans 14 amino acids. DNA of the CDR3: TGTGCCAGCAGGGGGTCAGGGGTTTATGAAAAACTGTTTTTT. The encoded protein is CASRGSGVYEKLFF.

The rearrangement uses TRBV4-3 and TRBJ2-3, with 10 bases lining up with TRBD1. Germline V gene sequence: CDR1 LGHNA, CDR2 YSLEER. This CDR3 has 15 residues. Trimming at V came to 1 base and at J to 3 bases, leaving 1 base not matched to a gene. The CDR3 here is CASSQGGQGTDTQYF. In DNA form, the CDR3 reads TGCGCCAGCAGCCAAGGGGGACAGGGGACAGATACGCAGTATTTT.

To note about this clone: The sample has other DNA sequences that encode this CDR3 too. The chain combines TRBV27 with TRBJ2-1; D is uncertain. The CDR3 has 15 residues. Trimming took 1 base from V and 4 from J, leaving 11 bases between them. The germline V gene has CDR1 MNHEY and CDR2 SMNVEV (reference sequence). CDR3 protein: CASSLYWTKYNEQFF. The CDR3 DNA reads TGTGCCAGCAGTTTATACTGGACGAAGTACAATGAGCAGTTCTTC.

The rearrangement joins TRBV7-2 to TRBJ1-2; D uncertain. CDR1 is SGHTA, CDR2 FQGNSA, per germline. V was cut by 5 bases and J by 6 bases, with 13 bases left in between. This CDR3 comprises 13 residues. The CDR3: CASSLQRGNGYTF. The CDR3 DNA is TGTGCCAGCAGCCTACAGCGAGGGAATGGCTACACCTTC.

The chain links TRBV3-1 (or the pseudogene TRBV3-2) to TRBJ2-7; 7 bases fit TRBD1. Germline CDR1 is LGHDT and CDR2 is YNNKEL (reference sequence). The V segment lost 3 bases and the J segment 3 bases; nucleotides outside the gene matches: 5. The length of the CDR3 is 14 residues. Here the CDR3 DNA reads TGTGCCAGCAGCCACCCGGGACAGAGCTACGAGCAGTACTTC. Translated: CASSHPGQSYEQYF.